This TCR beta chain was recorded in a study of OX40 agonist ivuxolimab in advanced cancers. The table came from immunoSEQ multiplex PCR; TCRdb's copy has only in-frame clones and leaves some out. The sample comprises under 100,000 clones, roughly 89% of which are singletons, and approximately 0.35% rests with the top ten. Germline lookup yields CDR1 SGHAT and CDR2 FQNNGV. This CDR3 comprises 16 residues. Unmatched junction bases numbered 9, after V lost 2 bases and J lost 3 bases. The sequencing here drew on CD4+ or CD8+ T cells sorted from blood, taken in a trial of the OX40 agonist ivuxolimab. The source is an adult with an advanced solid tumor such as melanoma, head and neck, liver or kidney cancer. The V call is TRBV11-2, the J call TRBJ2-7; 8 positions agree with TRBD1. DNA for the CDR3: TGTGCCAGCAGCTTATTTTTTGGACAGGGTCTCTACGAGCAGTACTTC. It encodes CASSLFFGQGLYEQYF. The whole variable domain, filled in from reference TRBV11-2 and TRBJ2-7, reads EAGVAQSPRYKIIEKRQSVAFWCNPISGHATLYWYQQILGQGPKLLIQFQNNGVVDDSQLPKDRFSAERLKGVDSTLKIQPAKLEDSAVYLCASSLFFGQGLYEQYFGPGTRLTVT.